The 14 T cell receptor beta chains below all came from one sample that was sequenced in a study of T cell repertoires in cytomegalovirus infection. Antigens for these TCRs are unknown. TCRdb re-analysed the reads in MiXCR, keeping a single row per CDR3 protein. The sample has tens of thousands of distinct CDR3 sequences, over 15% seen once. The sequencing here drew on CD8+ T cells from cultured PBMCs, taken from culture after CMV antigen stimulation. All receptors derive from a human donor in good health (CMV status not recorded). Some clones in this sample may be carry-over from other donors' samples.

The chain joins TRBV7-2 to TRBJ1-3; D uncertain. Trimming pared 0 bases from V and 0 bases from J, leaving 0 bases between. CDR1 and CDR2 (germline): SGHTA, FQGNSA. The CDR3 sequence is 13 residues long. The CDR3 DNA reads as TGTGCCAGCAGCTTAGCCTCTGGAAACACCATATATTTT. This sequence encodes CASSLASGNTIYF.

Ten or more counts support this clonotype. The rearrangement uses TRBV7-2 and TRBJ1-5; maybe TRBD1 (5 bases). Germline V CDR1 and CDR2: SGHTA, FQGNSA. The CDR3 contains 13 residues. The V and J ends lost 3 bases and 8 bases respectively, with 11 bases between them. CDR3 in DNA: TGTGCCAGCAGCTTGGTAGGGGTAGAGCCCCAGCATTTT. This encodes CASSLVGVEPQHF.

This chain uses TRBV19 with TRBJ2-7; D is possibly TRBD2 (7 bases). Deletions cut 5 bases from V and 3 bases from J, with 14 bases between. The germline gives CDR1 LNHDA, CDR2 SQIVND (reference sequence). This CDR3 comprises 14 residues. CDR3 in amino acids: CASSPQGGDYEQYF. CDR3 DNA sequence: TGTGCCAGTAGTCCCCAAGGGGGGGACTACGAGCAGTACTTC. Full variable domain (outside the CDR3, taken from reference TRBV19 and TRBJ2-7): DGGITQSPKYLFRKEGQNVTLSCEQNLNHDAMYWYRQDPGQGLRLIYYSQIVNDFQKGDIAEGYSVSREKKESFPLTVTSAQKNPTAFYLCASSPQGGDYEQYFGPGTRLTVT.

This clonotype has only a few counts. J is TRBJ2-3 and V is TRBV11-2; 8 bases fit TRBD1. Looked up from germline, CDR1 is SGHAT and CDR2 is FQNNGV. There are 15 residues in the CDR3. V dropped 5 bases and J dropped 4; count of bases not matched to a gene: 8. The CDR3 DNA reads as TGTGCCAGCAGCCCCCGGACAGGGATCGCAGATACGCAGTATTTT. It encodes CASSPRTGIADTQYF.

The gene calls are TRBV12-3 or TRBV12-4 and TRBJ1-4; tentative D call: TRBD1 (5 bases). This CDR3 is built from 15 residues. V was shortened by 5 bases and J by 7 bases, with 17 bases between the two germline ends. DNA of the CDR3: TGTGCCAGCAGTCCAGCAGAGGGGCCGGGTGAAAAACTGTTTTTT. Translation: CASSPAEGPGEKLFF.

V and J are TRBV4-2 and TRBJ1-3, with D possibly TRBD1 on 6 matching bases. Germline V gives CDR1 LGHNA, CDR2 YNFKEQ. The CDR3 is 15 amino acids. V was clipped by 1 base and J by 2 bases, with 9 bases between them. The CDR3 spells CASSQGAGAGNTIYF. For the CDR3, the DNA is TGTGCCAGCAGCCAAGGGGCAGGGGCTGGAAACACCATATATTTT.

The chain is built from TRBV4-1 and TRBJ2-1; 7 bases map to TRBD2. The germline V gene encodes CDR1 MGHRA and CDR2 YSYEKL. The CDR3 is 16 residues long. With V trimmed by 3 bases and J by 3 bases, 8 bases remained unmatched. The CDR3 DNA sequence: TGCGCCAGCAGCCATCGTAGCGGGCTTCGCTACAATGAGCAGTTCTTC. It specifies CASSHRSGLRYNEQFF.

CDR3 in amino acids: CASSFQGPRPYNEQFF. The CDR3 nucleotides are TGTGCCAGCAGTTTCCAGGGTCCTCGTCCTTACAATGAGCAGTTCTTC. V usage is TRBV12-3 or TRBV12-4 and J usage is TRBJ2-1; D possibly corresponds to TRBD1 (5 bases). CDR3 length: 16 residues. Between the trimmed V and J ends, which lost 3 bases and 4 bases, there was a span of 16 bases.

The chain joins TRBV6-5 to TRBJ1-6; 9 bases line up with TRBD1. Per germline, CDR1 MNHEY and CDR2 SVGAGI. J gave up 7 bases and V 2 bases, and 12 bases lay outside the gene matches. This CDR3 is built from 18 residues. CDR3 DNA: TGTGCCAGCAGTTACGGGACAGGGCCTTCGGGGCGGAATTCACCCCTCCACTTT. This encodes CASSYGTGPSGRNSPLHF.

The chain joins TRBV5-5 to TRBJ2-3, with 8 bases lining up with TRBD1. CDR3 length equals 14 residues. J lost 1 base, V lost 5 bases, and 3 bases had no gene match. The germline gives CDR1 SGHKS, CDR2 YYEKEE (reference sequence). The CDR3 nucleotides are TGTGCCAGCAGACCGACAGGGGGCACAGATACGCAGTATTTT. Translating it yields CASRPTGGTDTQYF. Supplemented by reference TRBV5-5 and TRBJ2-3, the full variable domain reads DAGVTQSPTHLIKTRGQQVTLRCSPISGHKSVSWYQQVLGQGPQFIFQYYEKEERGRGNFPDRFSARQFPNYSSELNVNALLLGDSALYLCASRPTGGTDTQYFGPGTRLTVL.

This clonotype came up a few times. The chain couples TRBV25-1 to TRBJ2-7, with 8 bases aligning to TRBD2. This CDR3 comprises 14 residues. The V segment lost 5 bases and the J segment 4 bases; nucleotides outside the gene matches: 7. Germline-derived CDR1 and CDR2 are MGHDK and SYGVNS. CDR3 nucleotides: TGTGCCAGCAGTCAAGCGGGAGACCCTTACGAGCAGTACTTC. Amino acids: CASSQAGDPYEQYF.

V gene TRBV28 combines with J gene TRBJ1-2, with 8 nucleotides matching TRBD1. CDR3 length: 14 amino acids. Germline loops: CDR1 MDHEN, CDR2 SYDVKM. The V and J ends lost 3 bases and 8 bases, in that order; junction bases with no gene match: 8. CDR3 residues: CASSLSDRGGGYTF. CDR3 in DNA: TGTGCCAGCAGTTTGTCCGACAGGGGAGGAGGCTACACCTTC.

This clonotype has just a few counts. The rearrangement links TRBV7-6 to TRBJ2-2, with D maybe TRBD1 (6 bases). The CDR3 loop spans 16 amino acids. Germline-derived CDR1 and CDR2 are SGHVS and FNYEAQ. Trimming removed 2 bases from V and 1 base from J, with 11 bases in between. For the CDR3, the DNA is TGTGCCAGCAGCTTATCGATAGGGGGGAACACCGGGGAGCTGTTTTTT. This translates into CASSLSIGGNTGELFF.

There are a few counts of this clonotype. The CDR3 bases are TGTGCCACGAAGGTGGGAGCGGGGGGGGATTCACCCCTCCACTTT. This encodes CATKVGAGGDSPLHF. This chain joins TRBV19 and TRBJ1-6; tentative D call: TRBD1 (5 bases). CDR3 length: 15 residues. Germline lookup yields CDR1 LNHDA and CDR2 SQIVND (reference sequence). V lost 10 bases and J lost 8, with 21 bases in between.